This T cell receptor (beta chain) was captured by sequencing in a study of CD8+CD57+ T cells in acquired aplastic anemia. In the study overall: Quantities of DNA derived from sorted CD4+ and CD8+ cells averaged approximately 3 ug. Study-level points and caveats: There were fewer than 35 CD8+ CDR3 sequences that occurred in both patients and controls. No significant patient-versus-control difference appeared in CD8+ Simpson's diversity.

The V end was cut by 2 bases, the J end by 5 bases, with 15 bases between. This CDR3 is built from 15 residues. In germline, CDR1 is MNHEY, CDR2 SMNVEV (reference sequence). This clonotype was seen a single time. The antigen is unknown. Genomic DNA, serving as template, underwent TCR beta VDJ and CDR3 profiling. TCRdb analysed the reads with MiXCR anew, one entry per CDR3 protein. The table records around 180,000 distinct CDR3 sequences, over 60% of them present only once. The sample comprised sorted CD4+, CD8+, or CD8+CD57+ T cells (not recorded which) from PBMCs. This receptor was taken from a human donor with severe aplastic anemia or a healthy control (not recorded which). This sequence joins TRBV27 and TRBJ2-5, with D maybe TRBD2 (6 bases). The CDR3 coding sequence is TGTGCCAGCAGTTTAGTAGCTAGCGTTGGGGAGACCCAGTACTTC. Its protein is CASSLVASVGETQYF.